The 26 T cell receptor beta chains below come from one sample, sequenced in a study of T cells in Graves' hyperthyroidism and ophthalmopathy. The investigators amplified TCR beta CDR3 regions from RNA transcripts. Primed by the HTBI set, a first-round RT-PCR was run on the TCR CDR3. MiXCR, run by TCRdb on the multiplex PCR reads, gives a single entry per CDR3 protein. The sample has under 600,000 distinct CDR3 sequences, about a sixth seen once. The sequencing input was blood. The receptors originated from a woman between 40 and 50 years old with Graves' ophthalmopathy.

At least ten counts were recorded for this clonotype. This CDR3 is CASSVGGGYEQYF. The CDR3 nucleotides read TGTGCCAGCAGTGTGGGGGGTGGGTACGAGCAGTACTTC. The V and J genes are TRBV6-1 and TRBJ2-7; TRBD2 is a possible D gene (6 bases). Per the germline V gene, CDR1 is MNHNS and CDR2 is SASEGT. Between the trimmed V and J ends, which lost 4 bases and 4 bases, there was a span of 11 bases. This CDR3 contains 13 residues.

This clonotype has at least ten counts. This sequence joins TRBV7-2 and TRBJ1-6; tentative D call: TRBD1 (6 bases). V lost 0 bases to trimming and J lost 0 bases, with 12 bases between them. The CDR3 totals 18 residues. Germline values: CDR1 SGHTA, CDR2 FQGNSA. CDR3 region: CASSLAGTGSSYNSPLHF. The CDR3, as DNA: TGTGCCAGCAGCTTAGCGGGTACAGGGAGCTCCTATAATTCACCCCTCCACTTT.

Worth noting for this clonotype: This may come from a read error, since a much larger clone is one base off. The gene calls are TRBV5-8 and TRBJ2-1, with a tentative D call TRBD2 (5 bases). Deletions cut 4 bases from V and 9 bases from J, with 20 bases between. CDR1 is SGHTS and CDR2 is YDEGEE in the germline V gene. The CDR3 loop spans 15 amino acids. This CDR3 reads CASSPAHLLGGEQFF. CDR3 sequence (DNA): TGTGCCAGCAGCCCGGCTCACCTCCTTGGAGGTGAGCAGTTCTTC.

This clonotype was observed many times. The chain has TRBV12-3 or TRBV12-4 and TRBJ2-3, with 14 bases fitting TRBD2. The CDR3 loop spans 16 amino acids. The ends lost 3 bases at V and 5 bases at J; junction bases unmatched: 4. CDR3 nucleotide sequence: TGTGCCAGCAGTTTTCGACTAGCGGGAGGGGTAGATACGCAGTATTTT. Translated, it gives CASSFRLAGGVDTQYF.

There are a few counts of this clonotype. In DNA, the CDR3 is TGTGCCAGCAGTTACTCGTTTGGGGCCTCCTACGAGCAGTACTTC. Its translation: CASSYSFGASYEQYF. This rearrangement joins TRBV6-5 to TRBJ2-7; a weak D match, TRBD1 (5 bases). CDR3 length: 15 amino acids. CDR1 MNHEY and CDR2 SVGAGI come from the germline V gene. Trimming cost V 0 bases and J 0 bases, with 9 bases left between them.

The CDR3 sequence is CASSSLAGAYETQYF. The CDR3 nucleotides read TGTGCCAGCAGCTCCTTAGCGGGGGCTTATGAGACCCAGTACTTC. V is TRBV7-3 and J is TRBJ2-5, with 9 bases lining up with TRBD2. The length of the CDR3 is 15 residues. J gave up 5 bases and V 4 bases, and 8 bases lay outside the gene matches. Germline V gives CDR1 SGHTA, CDR2 FQGTGA.

Ten or more counts support this clonotype. V gene TRBV11-2 combines with J gene TRBJ2-1, with TRBD2 matching 9 bases. This CDR3 has 16 amino acids. Trimming cost V 5 bases and J 4 bases; bases outside gene matches: 9. Germline CDR1 SGHAT, CDR2 FQNNGV. The CDR3 sequence is CASSPPGLAEYNEQFF. DNA of the CDR3: TGTGCCAGCAGCCCCCCGGGACTAGCAGAATACAATGAGCAGTTCTTC. The complete variable domain, with remaining parts taken from reference TRBV11-2 and TRBJ2-1, reads EAGVAQSPRYKIIEKRQSVAFWCNPISGHATLYWYQQILGQGPKLLIQFQNNGVVDDSQLPKDRFSAERLKGVDSTLKIQPAKLEDSAVYLCASSPPGLAEYNEQFFGPGTRLTVL.

This clonotype was counted only a few times. This rearrangement joins TRBV6-2 or TRBV6-3 to TRBJ2-3; unclear D gene. Germline V CDR1 and CDR2: MNHEY, SVGEGT. Trimming removed 4 bases from V and 7 bases from J, with 15 bases in between. The CDR3 contains 14 residues. The CDR3 nucleotides are TGTGCCAGCAGTTCCCATAGCCCAGAGAATACGCAGTATTTT. It is translated as CASSSHSPENTQYF.

This clonotype was picked up a small number of times. J is TRBJ1-1 and V is TRBV29-1; D uncertain. Germline V gene data show CDR1 as SQVTM and CDR2 as ANQGSEA. Trimming pared 0 bases from V and 10 bases from J, leaving 15 bases between. This CDR3 has 13 amino acids. The chain's CDR3 is CSVEDPTTQGAFF. The CDR3, as DNA: TGCAGCGTTGAAGATCCTACGACCCAAGGAGCTTTCTTT.

This clonotype occurred many times. This chain connects TRBV20-1 to TRBJ2-7; 8 bases are a match to TRBD2. The J segment lost 5 bases and the V segment lost 0 bases, leaving 12 bases of the junction unmatched. The CDR3 spans 16 residues. Germline V gives CDR1 DFQATT, CDR2 SNEGSKA (reference sequence). The CDR3 DNA is TGCAGTGCTAGAGATCAAGTCGGGAGGGCCTGGGACGAGCAGTACTTC. Translation: CSARDQVGRAWDEQYF.

V is TRBV24-1 and J is TRBJ2-2, with 12 bases aligning to TRBD1. After removal of 4 bases from V and 6 bases from J, the junction contained 2 bases not matched to a gene. Germline loops: CDR1 KGHDR, CDR2 SFDVKD. The CDR3 covers 15 residues. The chain's CDR3 is CATSEGQGAPGELFF. CDR3 bases: TGTGCCACCAGTGAGGGACAGGGGGCTCCCGGGGAGCTGTTTTTT.

This chain connects TRBV4-1 to TRBJ2-1; D perhaps matches TRBD1 (6 bases). Trimming left V 0 bases short and J 3 bases short, with 24 bases between. CDR3 size: 20 residues. Looked up from germline, CDR1 is MGHRA and CDR2 is YSYEKL. CDR3 in amino acids: CASSQDKVGWVDRSYNEQFF. The CDR3, as DNA: TGCGCCAGCAGCCAAGATAAAGTAGGATGGGTCGACAGGAGCTACAATGAGCAGTTCTTC.

This clonotype was seen many times. The V gene is TRBV18, the J gene TRBJ1-6, with D unclear. The CDR3 has 12 residues. CDR1 is KGHSH, CDR2 LQKENI, per germline. V lost 4 bases and J lost 14, with 12 bases in between. CDR3 loop: CASSQDRSALHF. Here the CDR3 DNA reads TGTGCCAGCTCACAGGACCGCTCGGCCCTCCACTTT.

The sample holds many counts of this clonotype. This chain links TRBV28 with TRBJ2-7; D ambiguous. The CDR3 runs 14 residues. Germline CDR1 MDHEN, CDR2 SYDVKM. Trimming removed 3 bases from V and 1 base from J, with 10 bases in between. CDR3 protein: CASSFNGRSYEQYF. As DNA, the CDR3 is TGTGCCAGCAGTTTCAATGGCAGGTCCTACGAGCAGTACTTC.

The V gene is TRBV20-1, the J gene TRBJ1-4, with 9 positions matching TRBD1. The CDR3 extends over 14 amino acids. V dropped 3 bases and J dropped 7; count of bases not matched to a gene: 6. Germline-derived CDR1 and CDR2 are DFQATT and SNEGSKA (reference sequence). The CDR3 loop reads CSASAGQGGEKLFF. CDR3 bases: TGCAGTGCTAGTGCGGGACAGGGCGGTGAAAAACTGTTTTTT.

With respect to this clonotype: This clone may be a read error of a much larger clone one base away. The CDR3 DNA reads TGTGCCAGCAGTTTAGACGGGGTATCCTACAATGGGCAGTTCTTC. Translation: CASSLDGVSYNGQFF. This chain joins TRBV12-3 or TRBV12-4 and TRBJ2-1; a possible D gene is TRBD2 (5 bases). This CDR3 contains 15 residues.

The chain is built from TRBV20-1 and TRBJ1-1; D gene uncertain. Germline values: CDR1 DFQATT, CDR2 SNEGSKA (reference sequence). The CDR3 totals 12 residues. The V gene lost 0 bases and the J gene lost 10 bases, with 12 bases spanning the gap. The CDR3 bases are TGCAGTGCTAGAGAACAGACCACGGGAGCTTTCTTT. Its protein product is CSAREQTTGAFF.

CDR3 protein: CASSTEATNTEAFF. CDR3 nucleotides: TGTGCCAGTAGTACGGAGGCGACGAACACTGAAGCTTTCTTT. This sequence joins TRBV19 and TRBJ1-1; no clear D. CDR3 length equals 14 residues. V shed 4 bases and J shed 1 base, with 10 bases lying between them. Germline values: CDR1 LNHDA, CDR2 SQIVND (reference sequence).

The CDR3 DNA is TGTGCCAGCAGCACCAGGGTGAGGGACTACAATGAGCAGTTCTTC. This gives the protein CASSTRVRDYNEQFF. The J gene is TRBJ2-1, the V gene TRBV7-8; D assignment may be TRBD1 or TRBD2 (5 bases each). This CDR3 spans 15 amino acids. Germline assignment: CDR1 SGHVS and CDR2 FQNEAQ. Trimming took 5 bases from V and 3 from J, leaving 14 bases between them.

The V and J genes are TRBV10-1 and TRBJ1-1; no definite D call. Germline V gene lookup returns CDR1 WNHNN and CDR2 SYGVQD (reference sequence). This CDR3 is built from 13 residues. V lost 7 bases, J lost 0 bases, and 9 bases lay in between. This chain's CDR3 is CASMETLNTEAFF. CDR3 DNA sequence: TGCGCCAGCATGGAGACCCTGAACACTGAAGCTTTCTTT.

The chain links TRBV7-9 to TRBJ1-3, with D hard to call. V lost 1 base and J 0 bases, leaving 13 bases between the germline ends. Looked up from germline, CDR1 is SEHNR and CDR2 is FQNEAQ (reference sequence). This CDR3 has 17 amino acids. CDR3 nucleotide sequence: TGTGCCAGCAGCTTAGAGCAAAACCTTTTCTCTGGAAACACCATATATTTT. Protein: CASSLEQNLFSGNTIYF. The full variable domain, rest sourced from reference TRBV7-9 and TRBJ1-3, is DTGVSQNPRHKITKRGQNVTFRCDPISEHNRLYWYRQTLGQGPEFLTYFQNEAQLEKSRLLSDRFSAERPKGSFSTLEIQRTEQGDSAMYLCASSLEQNLFSGNTIYFGEGSWLTVV.

This clonotype was detected many times. V and J are TRBV28 and TRBJ2-1; 8 bases match TRBD1. Germline CDR1 and CDR2: MDHEN and SYDVKM. V lost 6 bases to trimming and J lost 0 bases; unmatched junction nucleotides: 16. CDR3 length: 19 residues. The CDR3 protein is CASRIQRTGPTSSYNEQFF. The CDR3 DNA sequence: TGTGCCAGCAGGATACAGAGGACAGGGCCCACGAGCTCCTACAATGAGCAGTTCTTC.

J is TRBJ2-1 and V is TRBV28; D may be TRBD2 (6 bases). This CDR3 has 17 residues. V lost 3 bases to trimming and J lost 7 bases, with 22 bases between them. CDR1 is MDHEN, CDR2 SYDVKM, per germline. The CDR3 nucleotides read TGTGCCAGCAGTTTCGGGTGGGGACTTGGGGTGGGGAATGAGCAGTTCTTC. Translation gives CASSFGWGLGVGNEQFF.

The rearrangement links TRBV12-3 or TRBV12-4 to TRBJ2-1; 10 nucleotides match TRBD2. This CDR3 contains 15 residues. The J segment lost 8 bases and the V segment lost 3 bases, leaving 7 bases of the junction unmatched. This chain's CDR3 is CASSLSSGSGDEQFF. CDR3 DNA: TGTGCCAGCAGTTTGTCTAGCGGGAGTGGCGATGAGCAGTTCTTC.

J is TRBJ2-3 and V is TRBV10-3; D is tentatively TRBD1 or TRBD2 (5 bases each). V shed 8 bases and J shed 1 base, with 10 bases lying between them. The germline CDR1 and CDR2 sequences are ENHRY and SYGVKD. The CDR3 runs 13 residues. The DNA for the CDR3 is TGTGCCATCCGGGGCGGTGGCACAGATACGCAGTATTTT. This sequence encodes CAIRGGGTDTQYF.

At least ten counts were recorded for this clonotype. The chain couples TRBV18 to TRBJ1-1; D might be TRBD1 (6 bases). V shed 0 bases and J shed 4 bases, with 12 bases lying between them. From germline, CDR1 is KGHSH and CDR2 LQKENI. This CDR3 is built from 15 residues. This CDR3 is CASSPPAGGRTEAFF. In DNA form, the CDR3 reads TGTGCCAGCTCACCACCCGCGGGGGGCCGCACTGAAGCTTTCTTT. The full variable domain, its missing parts supplied by reference TRBV18 and TRBJ1-1, is NAGVMQNPRHLVRRRGQEARLRCSPMKGHSHVYWYRQLPEEGLKFMVYLQKENIIDESGMPKERFSAEFPKEGPSILRIQQVVRGDSAAYFCASSPPAGGRTEAFFGQGTRLTVV.